This section outlines one T cell receptor beta chain sequence together with its context. Its antigen is still unknown. These data are taken from a study of T cells after yellow fever vaccination. Overall study results and limits: Abundant bulk-derived clonotypes could contaminate FACS-sorted repertoires. Post-booster repertoires contained most primary-vaccination clones again (about 95% CD4, about 90% CD8). The CD4 compartment and the CD8 compartment contained a small share of clonotypes in common.

TCR cDNA, made by 5'RACE template switching, carried an added universal primer site and UMIs. TCRdb recomputed calls from the 5' RACE reads with MiXCR, one row per CDR3 protein. Among about 400,000 distinct CDR3 sequences listed, 6.2% were seen once. This receptor was identified in a man younger than 40 who received the YFV17D yellow fever vaccine. This specimen consisted of PBMCs, obtained 5 days after the yellow fever booster vaccination.

The chain's CDR3 is CAIRSLAGGVADTQYF. The CDR3, as DNA: TGTGCCATCAGAAGCTTAGCGGGAGGGGTGGCAGATACGCAGTATTTT. This rearrangement joins TRBV10-3 to TRBJ2-3; 11 bases align to TRBD2. There are 16 residues in the CDR3. V was clipped by 6 bases and J by 4 bases; unmatched bases: 9. Germline CDR1 reads ENHRY; CDR2 reads SYGVKD.